The clone carrying this T cell receptor beta chain appeared many times. No antigen is known for it. RNA served as the template for amplifying TCR beta CDR3 regions. First-round RT-PCR relied on HTBI primers, and a second-round multiplex PCR came next. A single record per CDR3 protein comes from TCRdb applying MiXCR to the multiplex PCR reads. The data contain roughly 400,000 distinct CDR3 sequences, just over 15% of them singletons. The data are from a study of Graves' ophthalmopathy and Graves' hyperthyroidism. Notes on the study in general: Detection in blood was also observed for most expanded thyroid clonotypes above 0.001 frequency.

The CDR3 has 14 residues. Germline CDR1 is MNHEY and CDR2 is SMNVEV (reference sequence). Unmatched junction bases numbered 1, after V lost 0 bases and J lost 5 bases. The V and J genes are TRBV27 and TRBJ2-5; TRBD2 aligns across 9 bases. The TCR comes from a woman between 18 and 29 years old with stable Graves' hyperthyroidism. Specimen: peripheral blood. This CDR3 reads CASSLSRGGETQYF. For the CDR3, the DNA is TGTGCCAGCAGTTTATCGCGGGGGGGGGAGACCCAGTACTTC.